The 27 T cell receptor beta chains given below trace back to one sample, sequenced in a study of cytotoxic CD8 clonotypes in ibrutinib-treated CLL. The protocol was immunoSEQ multiplex PCR, while the TCRdb copy is restricted to in-frame clones and leaves out a portion. The sample includes 200,000 to 250,000 clones, approximately 70% seen only once; the top ten take around 5.9%. This specimen was PBMCs, taken after 12 months of ibrutinib treatment. All receptors come from a human donor with chronic lymphocytic leukemia.

This chain links TRBV27 with TRBJ2-1; no clear D gene. Trimming took 7 bases from V and 4 from J, leaving 5 bases between them. The length of the CDR3 is 11 residues. CDR1 MNHEY and CDR2 SMNVEV come from the germline V gene (reference sequence). The CDR3 DNA sequence: TGTGCCAGCACACAGTACAATGAGCAGTTCTTC. It encodes CASTQYNEQFF.

V gene TRBV7-2 combines with J gene TRBJ2-1; no clear D gene. Trimming left V 6 bases short and J 7 bases short, with 19 bases between. The CDR3 runs to 15 residues. Per the germline V gene, CDR1 is SGHTA and CDR2 is FQGNSA. CDR3 sequence reads: CASSRPPTQLNEQFF. The CDR3 nucleotides are TGTGCCAGCAGTCGCCCGCCAACTCAACTAAATGAGCAGTTCTTC.

Of note for this clone: The sample carries other DNA sequences with the same CDR3. The rearrangement links TRBV7-3 to TRBJ1-1; TRBD1 matches 9 bases. Trimming removed 3 bases from V and 1 base from J; junction bases left unmatched: 0. The CDR3 loop spans 14 amino acids. Germline CDR1 SGHTA, CDR2 FQGTGA. The CDR3 here is CASSLGQGNTEAFF. As DNA, the CDR3 is TGTGCCAGCAGCTTGGGACAGGGGAACACTGAAGCTTTCTTT.

This clone has just one count. The chain carries TRBV6-5 and TRBJ2-3; 7 bases are shared with TRBD2. This CDR3 is built from 16 residues. Germline V gene sequence: CDR1 MNHEY, CDR2 SVGAGI. Trimming at V came to 4 bases and at J to 6 bases, leaving 13 bases not matched to a gene. In DNA form, the CDR3 reads TGTGCCAGCAGTTTATTCTCACGCGGGGGAGGGGATACGCAGTATTTT. The encoded protein is CASSLFSRGGGDTQYF.

The chain carries TRBV9 and TRBJ2-2; 11 nucleotides align to TRBD2. The V gene end was trimmed by 4 bases and the J gene end by 0 bases; junction bases not matched to a gene: 11. CDR1 and CDR2 from the germline V gene are SGDLS and YYNGEE. There are 19 residues in the CDR3. CDR3 sequence reads: CASSPRLAGRPSNTGELFF. The CDR3 coding sequence is TGTGCCAGCAGCCCCCGACTAGCGGGGCGACCTTCGAACACCGGGGAGCTGTTTTTT.

The chain joins TRBV7-2 to TRBJ1-2; D remains unclear. In germline, CDR1 is SGHTA, CDR2 FQGNSA. This CDR3 is built from 15 residues. Trimming took off 7 bases at V and 5 bases at J, with 20 bases between the two ends. CDR3 bases: TGTGCCAGCACCCCCTCGGCCTCGGGCGGGTATGGCTACACCTTC. The encoded protein is CASTPSASGGYGYTF. The full variable domain, its missing parts supplied by reference TRBV7-2 and TRBJ1-2, is GAGVSQSPSNKVTEKGKDVELRCDPISGHTALYWYRQSLGQGLEFLIYFQGNSAPDKSGLPSDRFSAERTGGSVSTLTIQRTQQEDSAVYLCASTPSASGGYGYTFGSGTRLTVV.

The V gene is TRBV5-1, the J gene TRBJ1-5, with D uncertain. The V gene's germline CDR1 is SGHRS and CDR2 YFSETQ. This CDR3 contains 13 residues. Trimming left V 4 bases short and J 8 bases short, with 13 bases between. CDR3 residues: CASSVGPREPQHF. The CDR3 bases are TGCGCCAGCAGCGTCGGGCCCCGGGAGCCCCAGCATTTT.

The gene calls are TRBV30 and TRBJ2-7; D tentatively reads TRBD1 or TRBD2 (7 bases each). CDR3 length: 16 residues. Germline V CDR1 and CDR2: GTSNPN, SVGIG (reference sequence). V was trimmed by 0 bases and J by 4 bases, leaving 19 bases between them. The CDR3 sequence: CAWSVPGRQGGYEQYF. The CDR3, as DNA: TGTGCCTGGAGTGTACCCGGGCGGCAGGGGGGGTACGAGCAGTACTTC. Full variable domain (missing parts from reference TRBV30 and TRBJ2-7): SQTIHQWPATLVQPVGSPLSLECTVEGTSNPNLYWYRQAAGRGLQLLFYSVGIGQISSEVPQNLSASRPQDRQFILSSKKLLLSDSGFYLCAWSVPGRQGGYEQYFGPGTRLTVT.

This rearrangement joins TRBV5-4 to TRBJ2-2, with D unclear. Trimming stripped 3 bases from V and 8 bases from J, with 8 bases between. Germline-derived CDR1 and CDR2 are SGHNT and YYREEE (reference sequence). This CDR3 spans 12 amino acids. The DNA of the CDR3 is TGTGCCAGCAGCTCCAGGCGTGGGGAGCTGTTTTTT. Translation: CASSSRRGELFF.

This rearrangement joins TRBV19 to TRBJ1-5; D is undetermined. This CDR3 has 11 amino acids. Germline CDR1 is LNHDA and CDR2 is SQIVND (reference sequence). Trimming removed 2 bases from V and 9 bases from J, with 5 bases in between. The CDR3 DNA sequence: TGTGCCAGTAGTATAAGTGGGCCCCAGCATTTT. Encoded protein: CASSISGPQHF.

This clone was found a few times. The chain combines TRBV29-1 with TRBJ1-4; D might be TRBD1 (5 bases). This CDR3 is 13 amino acids long. The germline V gene encodes CDR1 SQVTM and CDR2 ANQGSEA. With 4 bases removed from V and 0 bases from J, the gap between germline ends came to 6 bases. The CDR3 loop reads CSVGGATNEKLFF. In DNA, the CDR3 is TGCAGCGTTGGGGGGGCAACTAATGAAAAACTGTTTTTT.

This chain connects TRBV9 to TRBJ2-1; no clear D. CDR3 size: 12 residues. The germline CDR1 and CDR2 sequences are SGDLS and YYNGEE. The ends were cut back, 3 bases at V and 7 bases at J, with 8 bases in the middle. The CDR3 DNA reads as TGTGCCAGCAGCGCAACCGGGAATGAGCAGTTCTTC. Its protein product is CASSATGNEQFF.

This clone was detected only once. The chain employs TRBV10-2 and TRBJ2-3; 9 nucleotides agree with TRBD2. J gave up 4 bases and V 7 bases, and 3 bases lay outside the gene matches. The CDR3 runs to 13 residues. Germline V gene lookup returns CDR1 WSHSY and CDR2 SAAADI. This chain's CDR3 is CASKSGGSDTQYF. CDR3 bases: TGCGCCAGCAAGAGCGGGGGGTCAGATACGCAGTATTTT.

The genes are TRBV19 and TRBJ1-2; possibly TRBD1 for D (6 bases). The CDR3 runs 12 residues. CDR1 LNHDA and CDR2 SQIVND come from the germline V gene (reference sequence). The V gene lost 7 bases and the J gene lost 4 bases, with 10 bases spanning the gap. CDR3 sequence reads: CASTQGSYGYTF. In DNA form, the CDR3 reads TGTGCCAGTACACAGGGATCCTATGGCTACACCTTC.

This clone was observed a few times. The J gene is TRBJ2-1, the V gene TRBV6-1; D ambiguous. V gave up 1 base and J gave up 8 bases, with 6 bases separating them. The CDR3 is made up of 12 amino acids. Germline CDR1 reads MNHNS; CDR2 reads SASEGT. The CDR3 sequence is CASSEDFYEQFF. DNA of the CDR3: TGTGCCAGCAGTGAAGACTTTTATGAGCAGTTCTTC.

This rearrangement joins TRBV5-3 to TRBJ1-1; 7 bases match TRBD1. TRBV5-3 is classed as an ORF, of uncertain function. The J segment lost 4 bases and the V segment lost 3 bases, leaving 6 bases of the junction unmatched. The CDR3 runs 14 residues. CDR3 residues: CARSSTGRGTEAFF. CDR3 sequence (DNA): TGTGCCAGAAGCTCGACAGGGAGGGGCACTGAAGCTTTCTTT.

The chain combines TRBV29-1 with TRBJ1-5; D possibly corresponds to TRBD1 (6 bases). The germline CDR1 and CDR2 sequences are SQVTM and ANQGSEA. The ends were cut back, 4 bases at V and 2 bases at J, with 9 bases in the middle. The CDR3 consists of 13 residues. This CDR3 reads CSVVGGGNQPQHF. CDR3 in DNA: TGCAGCGTTGTAGGGGGGGGCAATCAGCCCCAGCATTTT.

The CDR3 region is CASSSRGGPYEQYF. The CDR3 DNA sequence: TGTGCCAGCAGCTCTCGGGGCGGCCCCTACGAGCAGTACTTC. The chain links TRBV7-2 to TRBJ2-7; either TRBD1 or TRBD2 may supply D (5 bases each). Per germline, CDR1 SGHTA and CDR2 FQGNSA. V was clipped by 4 bases and J by 2 bases, with 12 bases between them. The CDR3 runs to 14 residues.

The chain is built from TRBV2 and TRBJ1-5; maybe TRBD1 (5 bases). Germline values: CDR1 SNHLY, CDR2 FYNNEI. Trimming left V 6 bases short and J 6 bases short, with 18 bases between. The CDR3 is 15 residues long. CDR3 sequence (DNA): TGTGCCAGCAGCCTCGGGACGAAAAGGGGTCAGCCCCAGCATTTT. Protein product: CASSLGTKRGQPQHF.

The chain employs TRBV5-8 and TRBJ1-2; 9 bases are shared with TRBD1. Germline trimming cut 6 bases from V and 6 bases from J; bases unmatched to any gene: 9. CDR1 and CDR2 from the germline V gene are SGHTS and YDEGEE. The CDR3 has 14 residues. The CDR3 region has the DNA TGTGCCAGCATTCTACAGGGGGCAGTAGATGGCTACACCTTC. Its protein is CASILQGAVDGYTF.

This clone was detected only a few times. The DNA for the CDR3 is TGTGCCAGCAGCCAACCCGGACAGCTCTACGAGCAGTACTTC. Protein: CASSQPGQLYEQYF. The J gene is TRBJ2-7, the V gene TRBV14; possible D gene TRBD1, 6 bases. Germline lookup yields CDR1 SGHDN and CDR2 FVKESK. The CDR3 extends over 14 amino acids. Between the trimmed V and J ends, which lost 2 bases and 3 bases, there was a span of 11 bases. Full variable domain (missing parts from reference TRBV14 and TRBJ2-7): EAGVTQFPSHSVIEKGQTVTLRCDPISGHDNLYWYRRVMGKEIKFLLHFVKESKQDESGMPNNRFLAERTGGTYSTLKVQPAELEDSGVYFCASSQPGQLYEQYFGPGTRLTVT.

The rearrangement uses TRBV30 and TRBJ2-3, with 9 bases lining up with TRBD2. The CDR3 is made up of 16 amino acids. With 4 bases clipped from V and 5 bases from J, the junction kept 13 bases outside the gene matches. Germline values: CDR1 GTSNPN, CDR2 SVGIG (reference sequence). CDR3: CAWTGLAGGPGDTQYF. The CDR3 DNA follows: TGTGCCTGGACTGGCCTCGCGGGAGGGCCTGGAGATACGCAGTATTTT.

V usage is TRBV5-4 and J usage is TRBJ2-7; 10 bases line up with TRBD2. The CDR3 contains 15 residues. Germline V CDR1 and CDR2: SGHNT, YYREEE (reference sequence). V shed 2 bases, J shed 7 bases, and the junction held 9 bases outside the gene matches. The CDR3 bases are TGTGCCAGCAGCTTTTTGCTAGCGGGAGCGGGAGAGCAGTACTTC. This sequence encodes CASSFLLAGAGEQYF.

The rearrangement links TRBV6-5 to TRBJ2-1; possible D gene TRBD1, 5 bases. The CDR3 length is 14 residues. Per germline, CDR1 MNHEY and CDR2 SVGAGI. V dropped 6 bases and J dropped 3 bases, with 12 bases sitting between them. The CDR3 region is CASSKTAGYNEQFF. The CDR3 DNA reads as TGTGCCAGCAGCAAGACAGCAGGCTACAATGAGCAGTTCTTC.

This sequence joins TRBV4-1 and TRBJ1-2; D not resolved. Trimming shortened V by 0 bases and J by 3 bases, and 14 bases separated the two germline ends. Germline CDR1 reads MGHRA; CDR2 reads YSYEKL. The CDR3 runs to 16 residues. The CDR3 DNA is TGCGCCAGCAGCCAAGATGGTCGCAGATTCTACTATGGCTACACCTTC. Amino acids: CASSQDGRRFYYGYTF.

This clone appeared many times. For the CDR3, the DNA is TGTGCCAGCAGCTTACATGCAGGGCTCGCCTACGAGCAGTACTTC. It translates to CASSLHAGLAYEQYF. J is TRBJ2-7 and V is TRBV7-6, with D possibly TRBD1 on 5 matching bases. Germline CDR1 reads SGHVS; CDR2 reads FNYEAQ. V gave up 2 bases and J gave up 2 bases, with 13 bases separating them. The CDR3 spans 15 residues.

The chain links TRBV5-1 to TRBJ1-1; 7 positions match TRBD1. Germline lookup yields CDR1 SGHRS and CDR2 YFSETQ. Unmatched junction bases numbered 5, after V lost 5 bases and J lost 1 base. This CDR3 region has 14 residues. The CDR3 here is CASSQRQGNTEAFF. In DNA, the CDR3 is TGCGCCAGCAGTCAAAGACAGGGGAACACTGAAGCTTTCTTT.